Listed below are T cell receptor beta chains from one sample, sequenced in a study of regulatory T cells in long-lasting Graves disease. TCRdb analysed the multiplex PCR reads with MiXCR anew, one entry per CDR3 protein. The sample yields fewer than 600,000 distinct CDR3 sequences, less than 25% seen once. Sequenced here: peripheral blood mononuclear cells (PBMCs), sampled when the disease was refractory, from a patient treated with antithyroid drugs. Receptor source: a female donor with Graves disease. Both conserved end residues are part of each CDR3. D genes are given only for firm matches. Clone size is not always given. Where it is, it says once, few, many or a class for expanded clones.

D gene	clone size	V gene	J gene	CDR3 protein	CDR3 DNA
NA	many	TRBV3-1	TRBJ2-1	CASSQTLTTPQFF	TGTGCCAGCAGCCAAACCTTGACGACCCCTCAGTTCTTC
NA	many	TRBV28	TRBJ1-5	CASSVELDTYSNQPQHF	TGTGCCAGCAGTGTGGAGCTGGACACCTATAGCAATCAGCCCCAGCATTTT
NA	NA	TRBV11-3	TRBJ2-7	CASIGRDGYEQYF	TGTGCCAGCATTGGACGGGACGGGTACGAGCAGTACTTC
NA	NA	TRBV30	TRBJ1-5	CAWSRTGSNQPQHF	TGTGCCTGGAGCCGAACAGGGAGCAATCAGCCCCAGCATTTT
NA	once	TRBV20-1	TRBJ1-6	CSAPGEGNSPLHF	TGCAGTGCCCCAGGGGAGGGTAATTCACCCCTCCACTTT
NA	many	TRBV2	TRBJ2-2	CASSESFNGELFF	TGTGCCAGCAGTGAGTCATTCAACGGGGAGCTGTTTTTT
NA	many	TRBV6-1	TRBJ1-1	CASSAFSGKRGGTEAFF	TGTGCCAGCAGTGCGTTCTCCGGTAAGAGGGGAGGGACTGAAGCTTTCTTT
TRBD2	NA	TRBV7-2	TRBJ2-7	CASSLGFERENGTLEQYF	TGTGCCAGCAGCTTAGGATTTGAGCGGGAGAACGGGACGCTCGAGCAGTACTTC
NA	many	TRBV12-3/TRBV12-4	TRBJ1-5	CASSLANRGDGQPQHF	TGTGCCAGCAGTTTAGCGAATAGAGGGGATGGGCAGCCCCAGCATTTT
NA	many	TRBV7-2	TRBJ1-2	CASSLAYYGYTF	TGTGCCAGCAGCTTAGCGTACTATGGCTACACCTTC
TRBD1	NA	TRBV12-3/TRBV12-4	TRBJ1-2	CANSFTGGEGGYTF	TGTGCCAACAGTTTTACAGGGGGCGAAGGAGGCTACACCTTC
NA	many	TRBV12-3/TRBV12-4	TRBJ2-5	CASSSWGLQETQYF	TGTGCCAGCAGTTCGTGGGGATTACAAGAGACCCAGTACTTC
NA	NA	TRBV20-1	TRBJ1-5	CSADTAQAGEGQPQHF	TGCAGTGCCGACACGGCCCAAGCAGGGGAGGGTCAGCCCCAGCATTTT
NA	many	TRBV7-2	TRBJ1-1	CASSPHGGGDTEAFF	TGTGCCAGCAGCCCTCACGGCGGGGGGGACACTGAAGCTTTCTTT
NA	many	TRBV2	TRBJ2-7	CASSPDRSSSYEQYF	TGTGCCAGCAGTCCCGACAGGAGTAGCTCCTACGAGCAGTACTTC
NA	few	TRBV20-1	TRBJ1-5	CSAAVIFLQPQHF	TGCAGTGCTGCTGTCATATTTTTGCAGCCCCAGCATTTT
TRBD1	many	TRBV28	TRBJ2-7	CASSATGTASYEQYF	TGTGCCAGCAGTGCCACCGGGACAGCTTCCTACGAGCAGTACTTC
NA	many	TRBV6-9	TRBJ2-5	CASSYTRLSLKTQYF	TGTGCCAGCAGTTACACCAGACTCTCCTTAAAGACCCAGTACTTC
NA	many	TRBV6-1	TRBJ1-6	CASSEVKTPLHF	TGTGCCAGCAGTGAAGTTAAGACACCCCTCCACTTT
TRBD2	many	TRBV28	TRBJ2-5	CASSWEGTLETQYF	TGTGCCAGCAGTTGGGAGGGGACGTTGGAGACCCAGTACTTC
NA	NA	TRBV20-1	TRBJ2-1	CSAQEFNEQFF	TGCAGTGCCCAGGAGTTCAATGAGCAGTTCTTC
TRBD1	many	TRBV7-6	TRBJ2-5	CASSVTTGGETQYF	TGTGCCAGCAGCGTAACGACAGGGGGAGAGACCCAGTACTTC
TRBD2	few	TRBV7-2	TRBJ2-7	CASSITGTSGSQSYEQYF	TGTGCCAGCAGCATAACCGGGACTAGCGGGAGTCAATCCTACGAGCAGTACTTC
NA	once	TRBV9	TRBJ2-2	CASSPQQGYTGELFF	TGTGCCAGCAGCCCCCAACAGGGATACACCGGGGAGCTGTTTTTT
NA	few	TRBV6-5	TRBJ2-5	CASSYPIGARGETQYF	TGTGCCAGCAGTTACCCGATCGGGGCCCGAGGGGAGACCCAGTACTTC
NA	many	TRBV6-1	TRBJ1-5	CATYPGGGKPQHF	TGTGCCACATACCCCGGAGGCGGCAAGCCCCAGCATTTT
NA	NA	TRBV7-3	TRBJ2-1	CASTADFEQFF	TGTGCCAGCACCGCCGACTTTGAGCAGTTCTTC
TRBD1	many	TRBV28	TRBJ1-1	CASIPGQGLLGTEAFF	TGTGCCAGCATCCCGGGACAGGGACTGTTAGGCACTGAAGCTTTCTTT